This T cell receptor (beta chain) is drawn from a study of neurological immune-mediated disorders. Whole-study findings and limits: No expanded-clone CDR3 amino acid sequence recurred across subjects, suggesting private TCR-beta repertoires. The greatest degree of TCR clonal expansion was observed in HTLV-1-associated myelopathy, with the lowest in multiple sclerosis, below that of healthy controls.

TCRdb ran MiXCR on the 5' RACE reads and lists one entry per CDR3 protein. The sample carries 55,000 to 65,000 distinct CDR3 sequences, around 11% recorded once. As to time point: longitudinal time-point 1 (baseline). Unsorted libraries came from 2 million PBMCs stored at -80 °C. This clonotype was counted many times. The antigen is unknown. Trimming shortened V by 5 bases and J by 1 base, and 10 bases separated the two germline ends. The CDR3 extends over 14 amino acids. The TCR sequence derives from a male donor with HTLV-1-associated myelopathy (HAM/TSP). The specimen was PBMCs. This chain joins TRBV12-3 or TRBV12-4 and TRBJ2-3; D not certain. CDR3 DNA: TGTGCCAGCAGTACTCGGACGGGCACAGATACGCAGTATTTT. This encodes CASSTRTGTDTQYF.